Each of the 2 T cell receptor beta chains below was sequenced from the same sample in a study of radiotherapy plus CTLA-4 blockade in lung cancer. Profiled with immunoSEQ multiplex PCR; TCRdb holds only in-frame clones, not every one. The data hold approximately 98,000 clones, with 75% to 90% observed a single time. This specimen was peripheral blood, taken from a patient treated with radiotherapy plus ipilimumab. Source of these receptors: a human donor with non-small cell lung cancer who had a partial response to radiotherapy plus ipilimumab.

This sequence joins TRBV7-2 and TRBJ2-1; TRBD1 matches 8 bases. This CDR3 spans 13 amino acids. Germline loops: CDR1 SGHTA, CDR2 FQGNSA. V was clipped by 1 base and J by 7 bases; unmatched bases: 0. The CDR3 nucleotides are TGTGCCAGCAGCTTAGACAGGGGGAATGAGCAGTTCTTC. It is translated as CASSLDRGNEQFF.

This clone came up once. The chain joins TRBV7-8 to TRBJ1-5, with D unclear. V was trimmed by 3 bases and J by 6 bases, leaving 15 bases between them. The V gene's germline CDR1 is SGHVS and CDR2 FQNEAQ. The CDR3 consists of 15 residues. CDR3 region: CASSFLREPSQPQHF. The CDR3 coding sequence is TGTGCCAGCAGCTTTCTACGGGAACCTAGTCAGCCCCAGCATTTT.